These 20 T cell receptor beta chains share one sample of origin, sequenced in a study of identical twins listed by TCRdb under 2016. Library preparation used 5' RACE. The reads were generated on an Illumina HiSeq 2000. TCRdb handled the public reads itself, with Q25 trimming in fastp and clone calling in MiXCR, and kept productive beta chains. Rows merge per CDR3 protein into single entries with the most common DNA and genes. The sample table holds fewer than 550,000 distinct CDR3 sequences, of which roughly an eighth were seen once. The top ten constitute approximately 0.98% of the sample. These same records also appear under a second study, on yellow fever vaccine responses in identical twins.

The sample was CD4+ T cells sorted from blood. The receptors here all came from a woman aged 18-30 years in good health.

This sequence joins TRBV6-6 and TRBJ2-7; tentatively, D is TRBD1 (6 bases). Per germline, CDR1 MNHNY and CDR2 SVGAGI (reference sequence). Trimming pared 4 bases from V and 6 bases from J, leaving 13 bases between. The length of the CDR3 is 13 residues. The CDR3, as DNA: TGTGCCAGCAGTTCCTTGGGGGCAGGCGAGCAGTACTTC. Translation gives CASSSLGAGEQYF.

The rearrangement uses TRBV12-3 or TRBV12-4 and TRBJ1-1; 8 nucleotides agree with TRBD1. After removal of 5 bases from V and 8 bases from J, the junction contained 7 bases not matched to a gene. CDR3 length equals 13 residues. The CDR3 DNA reads TGTGCCAGCAGTCCAGACAGGGGTGGAGAAGCTTTCTTT. Protein sequence: CASSPDRGGEAFF.

The V and J genes are TRBV30 and TRBJ1-3; D remains unclear. Germline values: CDR1 GTSNPN, CDR2 SVGIG (reference sequence). There are 17 residues in the CDR3. The V end was cut by 0 bases, the J end by 1 base, with 16 bases between. The CDR3 region has the DNA TGTGCCTGGAGTGTATCTCTGACGGAGGCTTCTGGAAACACCATATATTTT. Amino acid sequence: CAWSVSLTEASGNTIYF.

This clonotype was detected a few times. The chain is built from TRBV20-1 and TRBJ1-5; D call uncertain. The V gene's germline CDR1 is DFQATT and CDR2 SNEGSKA (reference sequence). Trimming shortened V by 0 bases and J by 4 bases, and 19 bases separated the two germline ends. This CDR3 has 17 amino acids. CDR3 loop: CSARDEADGSLNQPQHF. The CDR3 DNA reads as TGCAGTGCTAGAGATGAGGCAGACGGAAGCTTAAATCAGCCCCAGCATTTT.

This rearrangement joins TRBV7-8 to TRBJ2-1; 12 nucleotides agree with TRBD2. Germline V gene lookup returns CDR1 SGHVS and CDR2 FQNEAQ. This CDR3 spans 15 amino acids. V lost 0 bases to trimming and J lost 8 bases; unmatched junction nucleotides: 2. Written as DNA, the CDR3 is TGTGCCAGCAGCTTAGCGACTAGCGGGGGTTATGAGCAGTTCTTC. Protein sequence: CASSLATSGGYEQFF.

The rearrangement uses TRBV27 and TRBJ2-7, with 7 bases fitting TRBD1. V was clipped by 9 bases and J by 3 bases; unmatched bases: 14. The CDR3 runs 15 residues. Germline V gene data show CDR1 as MNHEY and CDR2 as SMNVEV (reference sequence). The CDR3, as DNA: TGTGCCAGTCAGCGCAGTACGCAGGGGGTCTACGAGCAGTACTTC. This codes for CASQRSTQGVYEQYF.

V is TRBV9 and J is TRBJ1-5; D is perhaps TRBD1 (5 bases). The V gene's germline CDR1 is SGDLS and CDR2 YYNGEE. Deletions cut 4 bases from V and 0 bases from J, with 14 bases between. The CDR3 sequence is 16 residues long. CDR3 in amino acids: CASSFRDRYSNQPQHF. The CDR3 DNA reads TGTGCCAGCAGCTTCCGGGACCGTTATAGCAATCAGCCCCAGCATTTT. Variable domain in full (rest from reference TRBV9 and TRBJ1-5): DSGVTQTPKHLITATGQRVTLRCSPRSGDLSVYWYQQSLDQGLQFLIQYYNGEERAKGNILERFSAQQFPDLHSELNLSSLELGDSALYFCASSFRDRYSNQPQHFGDGTRLSIL.

The rearrangement uses TRBV7-3 and TRBJ2-1; no firm D call. The V gene lost 1 base and the J gene lost 0 bases, with 7 bases spanning the gap. CDR1 and CDR2 (germline): SGHTA, FQGTGA. The CDR3 spans 15 residues. The CDR3 coding sequence is TGTGCCAGCAGCTTAAAGACGGGCTCCTACAATGAGCAGTTCTTC. The encoded protein is CASSLKTGSYNEQFF.

The chain carries TRBV6-5 and TRBJ2-4; 8 nucleotides match TRBD2. The CDR3 has 16 residues. Germline CDR1 is MNHEY and CDR2 is SVGAGI. V trimming: 2 bases; J trimming: 6 bases; junction bases outside the gene matches: 9. The CDR3 sequence is CASSYPGGGLGNIQYF. The CDR3 bases are TGTGCCAGCAGTTACCCGGGGGGGGGATTGGGAAACATTCAGTACTTC.

This clonotype was counted a few times. The gene calls are TRBV2 and TRBJ2-2; no firm D call. Germline CDR1 and CDR2: SNHLY and FYNNEI. With 3 bases removed from V and 5 bases from J, the gap between germline ends came to 13 bases. There are 15 residues in the CDR3. Here the CDR3 DNA reads TGTGCCAGCAGTGAGAGCCCCCTGGGGACCGGGGAGCTGTTTTTT. It is translated as CASSESPLGTGELFF.

This clonotype was counted a few times. This chain links TRBV4-2 with TRBJ1-6; 7 nucleotides align to TRBD1. J gave up 5 bases and V 0 bases, and 7 bases lay outside the gene matches. CDR1 is LGHNA and CDR2 is YNFKEQ in the germline V gene. This CDR3 is built from 17 residues. The CDR3 DNA reads TGTGCCAGCAGCCAAGATCGCGGACAGGCCAATAATTCACCCCTCCACTTT. Protein: CASSQDRGQANNSPLHF.

The chain employs TRBV7-9 and TRBJ2-3; 10 positions match TRBD2. Per germline, CDR1 SEHNR and CDR2 FQNEAQ (reference sequence). V lost 7 bases to trimming and J lost 3 bases; unmatched junction nucleotides: 10. This CDR3 contains 16 residues. CDR3 region: CASTIGQRGGTDTQYF. In DNA, the CDR3 is TGTGCCAGCACCATAGGGCAGCGGGGGGGAACAGATACGCAGTATTTT. Based on the CDR3 plus reference TRBV7-9 and TRBJ2-3, the full variable domain is DTGVSQNPRHKITKRGQNVTFRCDPISEHNRLYWYRQTLGQGPEFLTYFQNEAQLEKSRLLSDRFSAERPKGSFSTLEIQRTEQGDSAMYLCASTIGQRGGTDTQYFGPGTRLTVL.

Points on this clonotype: A much larger clone is a single base away; this may be a read error. The missing conserved phenylalanine or tryptophan at the end of this CDR3 makes a read error likely. V is TRBV5-1 and J is TRBJ2-1, with D perhaps TRBD1 (6 bases). CDR1 is SGHRS, CDR2 YFSETQ, per germline. The CDR3 contains 12 residues. Trimming pared 0 bases from V and 10 bases from J, leaving 8 bases between. DNA for the CDR3: TGCGCCAGCAGCTTGGTGGACAGCGAGCAGTTCTTA. Translating it yields CASSLVDSEQFL.

The chain joins TRBV30 to TRBJ2-3; D unclear. V lost 3 bases and J 0 bases, leaving 1 base between the germline ends. Germline V gives CDR1 GTSNPN, CDR2 SVGIG (reference sequence). CDR3 length: 11 amino acids. CDR3 coding DNA: TGTGCCTGGAGAAGCACAGATACGCAGTATTTT. The encoded protein is CAWRSTDTQYF.

The chain has TRBV7-2 and TRBJ2-5; D is possibly TRBD2 (5 bases). This CDR3 comprises 14 residues. Trimming removed 5 bases from V and 2 bases from J, with 12 bases in between. Germline CDR1 SGHTA, CDR2 FQGNSA. CDR3 sequence reads: CASSQGKRQETQYF. CDR3 bases: TGTGCCAGCAGCCAAGGAAAGCGGCAAGAGACCCAGTACTTC.

This clonotype was found many times. The chain combines TRBV7-9 with TRBJ2-1; unclear D gene. The V end was cut by 5 bases, the J end by 8 bases, with 16 bases between. This CDR3 comprises 14 residues. Per the germline V gene, CDR1 is SEHNR and CDR2 is FQNEAQ (reference sequence). CDR3 sequence reads: CASSPSSASHEQFF. The CDR3 DNA is TGTGCCAGCAGCCCAAGCTCAGCCAGCCATGAGCAGTTCTTC.

This clonotype was detected a few times. The J gene is TRBJ2-1, the V gene TRBV7-2; no firm D call. Trimming left V 1 base short and J 2 bases short, with 6 bases between. The germline gives CDR1 SGHTA, CDR2 FQGNSA. The CDR3 totals 14 residues. This chain's CDR3 is CASSLEGTYNEQFF. The CDR3 coding sequence is TGTGCCAGCAGCTTAGAAGGTACCTACAATGAGCAGTTCTTC.

The chain uses TRBV10-3 and TRBJ2-1; tentatively, D is TRBD2 (6 bases). Germline CDR1 ENHRY, CDR2 SYGVKD. The CDR3 spans 14 residues. Between the trimmed V and J ends, which lost 6 bases and 8 bases, there was a span of 17 bases. The CDR3, as DNA: TGTGCCATCAGGGACTACCTGGGCGGTGATGAGCAGTTCTTC. As protein: CAIRDYLGGDEQFF.

The chain has TRBV7-8 and TRBJ2-2; D assignment may be TRBD1 or TRBD2 (6 bases each). CDR3 length equals 14 residues. With 11 bases removed from V and 0 bases from J, the gap between germline ends came to 13 bases. Germline CDR1 reads SGHVS; CDR2 reads FQNEAQ. In nucleotides, the CDR3 is TGTGCCGGGGGACGGGGGCCGAACACCGGGGAGCTGTTTTTT. It codes for CAGGRGPNTGELFF. The whole variable domain, filled in from reference TRBV7-8 and TRBJ2-2, reads GAGVSQSPRYKVAKRGQDVALRCDPISGHVSLFWYQQALGQGPEFLTYFQNEAQLDKSGLPSDRFFAERPEGSVSTLKIQRTQQEDSAVYLCAGGRGPNTGELFFGEGSRLTVL.

The chain has TRBV9 and TRBJ1-6, with TRBD1 matching 11 bases. The V gene end was trimmed by 3 bases and the J gene end by 9 bases; junction bases not matched to a gene: 5. The length of the CDR3 is 15 residues. CDR1 is SGDLS and CDR2 is YYNGEE in the germline V gene. The CDR3 loop is CASSGTGGGGSPLHF. In DNA, the CDR3 is TGTGCCAGCAGCGGGACAGGGGGCGGTGGTTCACCCCTCCACTTT.